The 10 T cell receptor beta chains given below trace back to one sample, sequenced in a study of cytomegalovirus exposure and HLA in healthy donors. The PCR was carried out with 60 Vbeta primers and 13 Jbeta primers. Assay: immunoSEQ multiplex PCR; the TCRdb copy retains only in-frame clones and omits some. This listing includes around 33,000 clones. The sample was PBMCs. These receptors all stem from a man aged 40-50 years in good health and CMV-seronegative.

For the CDR3, the DNA is TGTGCCAGCAGTTACTCGAGGTCCTGGGACACTGAAGCTTTCTTT. It yields the protein CASSYSRSWDTEAFF. The V call is TRBV6-5, the J call TRBJ1-1, with D hard to call. The CDR3 runs to 15 residues. Trimming removed 0 bases from V and 3 bases from J, with 11 bases in between. Germline values: CDR1 MNHEY, CDR2 SVGAGI.

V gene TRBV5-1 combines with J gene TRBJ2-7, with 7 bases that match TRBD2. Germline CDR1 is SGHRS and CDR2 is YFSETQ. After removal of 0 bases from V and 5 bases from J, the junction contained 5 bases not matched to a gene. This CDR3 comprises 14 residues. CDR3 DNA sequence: TGCGCCAGCAGCTTGGCAGGGAGGGGTCACGAGCAGTACTTC. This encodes CASSLAGRGHEQYF.

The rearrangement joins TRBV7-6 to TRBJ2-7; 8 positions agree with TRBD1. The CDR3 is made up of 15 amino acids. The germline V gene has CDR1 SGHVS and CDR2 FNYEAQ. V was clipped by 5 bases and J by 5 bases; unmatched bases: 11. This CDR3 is CASSQLQGARDEQYF. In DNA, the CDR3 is TGTGCCAGCAGCCAACTGCAGGGGGCTAGGGACGAGCAGTACTTC.

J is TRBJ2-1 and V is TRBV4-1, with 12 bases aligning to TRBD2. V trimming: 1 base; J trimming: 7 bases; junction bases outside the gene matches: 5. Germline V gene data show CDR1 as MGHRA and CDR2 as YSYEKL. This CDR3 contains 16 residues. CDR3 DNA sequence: TGCGCCAGCAGCCAAGGGACTAGCGGGAATGTGAATGAGCAGTTCTTC. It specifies CASSQGTSGNVNEQFF.

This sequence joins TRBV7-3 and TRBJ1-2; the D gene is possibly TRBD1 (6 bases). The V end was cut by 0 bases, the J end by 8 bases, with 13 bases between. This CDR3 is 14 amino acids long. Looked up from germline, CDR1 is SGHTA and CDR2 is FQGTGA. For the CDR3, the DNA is TGTGCCAGCAGCTTAACGCCACAGGGAGAGGGCTACACCTTC. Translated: CASSLTPQGEGYTF.

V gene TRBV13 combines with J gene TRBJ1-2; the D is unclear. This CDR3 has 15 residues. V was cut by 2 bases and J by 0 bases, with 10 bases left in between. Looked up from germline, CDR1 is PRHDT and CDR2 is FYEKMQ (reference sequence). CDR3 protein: CASSLLSTTNYGYTF. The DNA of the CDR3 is TGTGCCAGCAGCTTACTCTCGACAACTAACTATGGCTACACCTTC.

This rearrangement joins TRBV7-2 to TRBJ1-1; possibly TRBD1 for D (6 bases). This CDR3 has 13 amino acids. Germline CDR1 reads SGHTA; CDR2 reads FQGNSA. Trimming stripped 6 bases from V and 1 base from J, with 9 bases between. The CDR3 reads CASRPGQNTEAFF. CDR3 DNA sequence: TGTGCCAGCAGACCGGGACAGAACACTGAAGCTTTCTTT.

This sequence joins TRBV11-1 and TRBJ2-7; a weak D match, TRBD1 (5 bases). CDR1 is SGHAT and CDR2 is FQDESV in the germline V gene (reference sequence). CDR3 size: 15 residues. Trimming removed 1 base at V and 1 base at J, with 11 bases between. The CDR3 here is CASSLEGSRSYEQYF. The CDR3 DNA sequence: TGTGCCAGCAGCTTAGAGGGGTCACGGTCCTACGAGCAGTACTTC.

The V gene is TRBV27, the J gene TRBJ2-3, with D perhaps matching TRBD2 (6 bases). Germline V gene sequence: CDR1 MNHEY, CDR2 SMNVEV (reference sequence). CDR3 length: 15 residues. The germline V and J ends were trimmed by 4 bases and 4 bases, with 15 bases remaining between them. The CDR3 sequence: CASSWDSGAADTQYF. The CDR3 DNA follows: TGTGCCAGCAGTTGGGACTCAGGAGCCGCAGATACGCAGTATTTT.

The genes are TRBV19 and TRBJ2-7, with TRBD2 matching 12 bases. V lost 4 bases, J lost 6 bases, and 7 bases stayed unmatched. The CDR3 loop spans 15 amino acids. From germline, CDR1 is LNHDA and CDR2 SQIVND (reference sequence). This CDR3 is CASSRPGLAGSEQYF. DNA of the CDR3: TGTGCCAGTAGTAGGCCGGGACTAGCGGGCTCCGAGCAGTACTTC. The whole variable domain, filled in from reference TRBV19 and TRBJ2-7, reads DGGITQSPKYLFRKEGQNVTLSCEQNLNHDAMYWYRQDPGQGLRLIYYSQIVNDFQKGDIAEGYSVSREKKESFPLTVTSAQKNPTAFYLCASSRPGLAGSEQYFGPGTRLTVT.